These 27 T cell receptor beta chains were sequenced from one sample in a study of cytomegalovirus exposure and HLA in healthy donors. A multiplex PCR was run with 60 Vbeta primers and 13 Jbeta primers. Profiled with immunoSEQ multiplex PCR; TCRdb holds only in-frame clones, not every one. The sample includes 150,000 or so clones, approximately 79% of them seen just once. Source material: PBMCs. All receptors derive from a man younger than 35 in good health and CMV-seropositive.

The gene calls are TRBV6-5 and TRBJ1-2; weak D call: TRBD1 (5 bases). V was clipped by 4 bases and J by 2 bases, with 14 bases between them. The CDR3 extends over 15 amino acids. CDR1 is MNHEY, CDR2 SVGAGI, per germline. The CDR3 here is CASSSGGSVNYGYTF. DNA for the CDR3: TGTGCCAGCAGTTCCGGGGGGAGTGTCAACTATGGCTACACCTTC.

This chain joins TRBV30 and TRBJ2-7; possibly TRBD1 for D (6 bases). V lost 4 bases to trimming and J lost 0 bases, with 10 bases between them. CDR3 length: 13 residues. Germline assignment: CDR1 GTSNPN and CDR2 SVGIG (reference sequence). Here the CDR3 reads CAWTQGSSYEQYF. CDR3 DNA: TGTGCCTGGACGCAGGGGAGCTCCTACGAGCAGTACTTC.

In its sample, this clone was seen a few times. The gene calls are TRBV14 and TRBJ2-5; no clear D. This CDR3 region has 13 residues. Germline V gives CDR1 SGHDN, CDR2 FVKESK. Trimming pared 0 bases from V and 7 bases from J, leaving 9 bases between. The CDR3 loop reads CASSQDVVGTQYF. CDR3 bases: TGTGCCAGCAGCCAAGATGTAGTCGGGACCCAGTACTTC.

The CDR3 DNA sequence: TGTGCCAGCAGCTTAGCCCTTATCTATGGCTACACCTTC. It yields the protein CASSLALIYGYTF. The gene calls are TRBV7-9 and TRBJ1-2, with D hard to call. Trimming left V 0 bases short and J 4 bases short, with 6 bases between. Germline loops: CDR1 SEHNR, CDR2 FQNEAQ (reference sequence). The CDR3 spans 13 residues.

The chain is built from TRBV5-6 and TRBJ2-3, with a tentative D call TRBD1 (5 bases). This CDR3 has 13 residues. The V end was cut by 5 bases, the J end by 9 bases, with 16 bases between. The germline CDR1 and CDR2 sequences are SGHDT and YYEEEE. CDR3 nucleotides: TGTGCCAGCAGACTGGAGCCTCCAGGGACGCAGTATTTT. It is translated as CASRLEPPGTQYF.

This chain connects TRBV7-8 to TRBJ2-2; D possibly corresponds to TRBD2 (5 bases). V was clipped by 1 base and J by 7 bases, with 10 bases between them. CDR1 is SGHVS, CDR2 FQNEAQ, per germline. The CDR3 is 14 amino acids. For the CDR3, the DNA is TGTGCCAGCAGCTTAGGGGCCGAGGGCGGGGAGCTGTTTTTT. As protein: CASSLGAEGGELFF.

This clone has more than one count but fewer than ten. The rearrangement joins TRBV4-2 to TRBJ2-2; TRBD1 aligns across 7 bases. The germline V gene has CDR1 LGHNA and CDR2 YNFKEQ. V was pared by 1 base and J by 0 bases, with 8 bases of the junction left unmatched. This CDR3 region has 18 residues. CDR3 DNA: TGTGCCAGCAGCCAAGTTGGGCCTACAGGGGCGAACACCGGGGAGCTGTTTTTT. It translates to CASSQVGPTGANTGELFF.

The V gene is TRBV7-9, the J gene TRBJ1-5; D unresolved. CDR3 length: 14 amino acids. The V and J ends lost 1 base and 3 bases respectively, with 7 bases between them. The germline gives CDR1 SEHNR, CDR2 FQNEAQ (reference sequence). CDR3 sequence (DNA): TGTGCCAGCAGCTTAGACAGTTTCAATCAGCCCCAGCATTTT. Translating it yields CASSLDSFNQPQHF. Variable domain in full (rest from reference TRBV7-9 and TRBJ1-5): DTGVSQNPRHKITKRGQNVTFRCDPISEHNRLYWYRQTLGQGPEFLTYFQNEAQLEKSRLLSDRFSAERPKGSFSTLEIQRTEQGDSAMYLCASSLDSFNQPQHFGDGTRLSIL.

The sample holds a few counts of this clone. The gene calls are TRBV7-9 and TRBJ1-5, with D hard to call. This CDR3 has 14 amino acids. Trimming took off 4 bases at V and 0 bases at J, with 7 bases between the two ends. Germline V gene data show CDR1 as SEHNR and CDR2 as FQNEAQ (reference sequence). The CDR3 region is CASSSQNSNQPQHF. The CDR3 DNA follows: TGTGCCAGCAGCTCACAGAATAGCAATCAGCCCCAGCATTTT.

This clone appeared a few times. The chain links TRBV4-1 to TRBJ2-3; TRBD1 is a possible D gene (5 bases). This CDR3 contains 17 residues. V lost 0 bases, J lost 0 bases, and 13 bases lay in between. Germline V gene lookup returns CDR1 MGHRA and CDR2 YSYEKL. The CDR3 region is CASSQDWGGTSTDTQYF. DNA for the CDR3: TGCGCCAGCAGCCAAGATTGGGGCGGAACTAGCACAGATACGCAGTATTTT.

The rearrangement joins TRBV6-1 to TRBJ1-6, with TRBD1 identical over 7 bases. This CDR3 is 14 amino acids long. V trimming: 7 bases; J trimming: 4 bases; junction bases outside the gene matches: 4. The germline CDR1 and CDR2 sequences are MNHNS and SASEGT. As DNA, the CDR3 is TGTGCCAGCACCACGGGACAGTATAATTCACCCCTCCACTTT. It codes for CASTTGQYNSPLHF.

The chain is built from TRBV19 and TRBJ1-3; 7 bases fit TRBD1. V dropped 6 bases and J dropped 10; count of bases not matched to a gene: 15. CDR3 length equals 15 residues. CDR1 and CDR2 (germline): LNHDA, SQIVND (reference sequence). CDR3 in amino acids: CASSQGQVASGTIYF. The CDR3 DNA sequence: TGTGCCAGTAGCCAAGGACAGGTTGCTAGCGGGACCATATATTTT. The whole variable domain, remainder taken from reference TRBV19 and TRBJ1-3, is DGGITQSPKYLFRKEGQNVTLSCEQNLNHDAMYWYRQDPGQGLRLIYYSQIVNDFQKGDIAEGYSVSREKKESFPLTVTSAQKNPTAFYLCASSQGQVASGTIYFGEGSWLTVV.

The chain carries TRBV5-1 and TRBJ1-6; 10 bases line up with TRBD1. Per germline, CDR1 SGHRS and CDR2 YFSETQ. This CDR3 is built from 16 residues. V lost 0 bases, J lost 10 bases, and 7 bases stayed unmatched. The CDR3 sequence is CASSLVGQGVLSPLHF. CDR3 sequence (DNA): TGCGCCAGCAGCTTGGTCGGACAGGGGGTTTTGTCACCCCTCCACTTT.

The rearrangement joins TRBV28 to TRBJ2-4, with TRBD1 matching over 10 bases. This CDR3 has 17 amino acids. The germline gives CDR1 MDHEN, CDR2 SYDVKM. The J segment lost 1 base and the V segment lost 5 bases, leaving 8 bases of the junction unmatched. The CDR3 loop reads CASSTIRQGAAKNIQYF. As DNA, the CDR3 is TGTGCCAGCAGTACAATCCGACAGGGGGCTGCCAAAAACATTCAGTACTTC.

V and J are TRBV18 and TRBJ2-5; D is possibly TRBD1 (5 bases). The end of the DNA fits TRBJ2-7 better, so the J call may be wrong. The germline gives CDR1 KGHSH, CDR2 LQKENI. The CDR3 contains 14 residues. The DNA of the CDR3 is TGTGCCAGCTCACCAAAAACAGGCGGCTACGAGCAGTACTTC. Its translation is CASSPKTGGYEQYF.

The rearrangement links TRBV4-3 to TRBJ1-5, with D perhaps matching TRBD1 (5 bases). Germline-derived CDR1 and CDR2 are LGHNA and YSLEER. V gave up 3 bases and J gave up 5 bases, with 8 bases separating them. The CDR3 length is 13 residues. The CDR3 DNA sequence: TGCGCCAGCAGCCAGAAGACAGATCAGCCCCAGCATTTT. Its protein is CASSQKTDQPQHF.

The chain combines TRBV11-3 with TRBJ1-5; 9 nucleotides line up with TRBD1. The CDR3 totals 15 residues. In germline, CDR1 is SGHNT, CDR2 YENEEA. The ends lost 1 base at V and 6 bases at J; junction bases unmatched: 4. The CDR3 is CASSLVGTGSQPQHF. DNA for the CDR3: TGTGCCAGCAGCTTAGTCGGGACAGGGAGTCAGCCCCAGCATTTT.

The chain carries TRBV18 and TRBJ2-7; 7 bases agree with TRBD1. The CDR3 length is 16 residues. Germline V gene lookup returns CDR1 KGHSH and CDR2 LQKENI. The V gene end was trimmed by 3 bases and the J gene end by 3 bases; junction bases not matched to a gene: 11. The CDR3 DNA is TGTGCCAGCTCACCCCCCACAGGGGAGCATTTCTACGAGCAGTACTTC. As protein: CASSPPTGEHFYEQYF.

Note on this clone: One junction end disagrees with the germline gene, perhaps due to a read error. V usage is TRBV2 and J usage is TRBJ1-4; 7 bases are a match to TRBD1. This CDR3 region has 15 residues. The germline gives CDR1 SNHLY, CDR2 FYNNEI. CDR3 amino acids: CASSTRDRPYEKLSF. In DNA form, the CDR3 reads TGTGCCAGCAGTACCCGGGACAGACCTTATGAAAAACTGTCTTTT. Full variable domain (outside the CDR3, taken from reference TRBV2 and TRBJ1-4): EPEVTQTPSHQVTQMGQEVILRCVPISNHLYFYWYRQILGQKVEFLVSFYNNEISEKSEIFDDQFSVERPDGSNFTLKIRSTKLEDSAMYFCASSTRDRPYEKLSFGSGTQLSVL.

The rearrangement links TRBV9 to TRBJ1-1; 7 bases are a match to TRBD1. This CDR3 comprises 12 residues. The trim removed 3 bases at V and 4 bases at J, leaving 0 bases unmatched. In germline, CDR1 is SGDLS, CDR2 YYNGEE. The CDR3 DNA follows: TGTGCCAGCAGCGAGGGGGCCACTGAAGCTTTCTTT. Translation gives CASSEGATEAFF.

V usage is TRBV6-5 and J usage is TRBJ2-3; D ambiguous. The CDR3 runs 13 residues. CDR1 and CDR2 (germline): MNHEY, SVGAGI. With 5 bases removed from V and 3 bases from J, the gap between germline ends came to 9 bases. CDR3 in amino acids: CASSGPRTDTQYF. In DNA, the CDR3 is TGTGCCAGCAGTGGCCCCAGAACAGATACGCAGTATTTT.

The V gene is TRBV6-6, the J gene TRBJ1-1; D remains ambiguous. V shed 0 bases and J shed 3 bases, with 14 bases lying between them. Germline V lookup: CDR1 MNHNY, CDR2 SVGAGI (reference sequence). There are 16 residues in the CDR3. The CDR3 nucleotides read TGTGCCAGCAGTTACTCGATCCCGGAGGGTCACACTGAAGCTTTCTTT. Translated, it gives CASSYSIPEGHTEAFF.

V gene TRBV2 combines with J gene TRBJ1-5, with 8 bases identical to TRBD1. This CDR3 comprises 15 residues. CDR1 and CDR2 (germline): SNHLY, FYNNEI. The junction had 11 bases not matched to a gene; V was cut back by 3 bases and J by 10 bases. In nucleotides, the CDR3 is TGTGCCAGCAGTGATGCAGGGGGCACGTCGAGCCCCCAGCATTTT. As protein: CASSDAGGTSSPQHF.

This clone has more than one count but fewer than ten. V gene TRBV6-1 combines with J gene TRBJ1-1; TRBD1 matches 7 bases. After removal of 0 bases from V and 11 bases from J, the junction contained 6 bases not matched to a gene. The CDR3 length is 13 residues. Germline V gives CDR1 MNHNS, CDR2 SASEGT. CDR3 DNA sequence: TGTGCCAGCAGTGAAGCGGAGTACAGGGGTGCTTTCTTT. Translating gives CASSEAEYRGAFF.

V gene TRBV7-2 combines with J gene TRBJ2-7, with TRBD1 identical over 9 bases. This CDR3 has 15 amino acids. Germline assignment: CDR1 SGHTA and CDR2 FQGNSA. The V and J ends lost 3 bases and 2 bases, in that order; junction bases with no gene match: 5. CDR3 sequence reads: CASSFGQGPTYEQYF. The CDR3 nucleotides are TGTGCCAGCAGCTTTGGACAGGGGCCAACCTACGAGCAGTACTTC.

The chain employs TRBV5-1 and TRBJ2-5, with TRBD1 as a possible D gene (6 bases). Germline lookup yields CDR1 SGHRS and CDR2 YFSETQ. The CDR3 sequence is 15 residues long. The V end lost 0 bases, the J end lost 0 bases, and 9 bases lay between the germline ends. The CDR3 region has the DNA TGCGCCAGCAGCTTGGCGGACAGCCACCAAGAGACCCAGTACTTC. This codes for CASSLADSHQETQYF.

In its sample, this clone was seen a few times. The J gene is TRBJ1-5, the V gene TRBV5-8; D possibly corresponds to TRBD1 (5 bases). V was clipped by 5 bases and J by 3 bases, with 15 bases between them. Germline V gene data show CDR1 as SGHTS and CDR2 as YDEGEE. This CDR3 contains 15 residues. The CDR3 DNA sequence: TGTGCCAGCAGGTTAAAAGGGGTATCCAATCAGCCCCAGCATTTT. It specifies CASRLKGVSNQPQHF.